This TCR beta chain was observed in a study of cytomegalovirus exposure and HLA in healthy donors. The primer mix had 60 Vbeta and 13 Jbeta primers. TCRdb keeps only in-frame clones here, not all; method: immunoSEQ multiplex PCR. The sample lists about 94,000 clones, over 65% occurring once. Germline assignment: CDR1 SGDLS and CDR2 YYNGEE. The CDR3 extends over 14 amino acids. V lost 4 bases and J 3 bases, leaving 13 bases between the germline ends. This rearrangement joins TRBV9 to TRBJ1-1, with D possibly matching TRBD1 (6 bases). This clonotype was sampled from a human donor in good health. Sequenced input: PBMCs. CDR3 protein: CASSSRGGDTEAFF. The CDR3 DNA sequence: TGTGCCAGCAGCTCGAGGGGGGGAGACACTGAAGCTTTCTTT.